This T cell receptor (beta chain) emerged from a study of blood T cell repertoires in COVID-19. Profiled with immunoSEQ multiplex PCR; TCRdb holds only in-frame clones, not every one. The profile covers fewer than 350,000 clones, with about nine tenths appearing a single time and under 3% taken by the ten largest. This receptor was identified in a woman aged 40 to 50 with acute COVID-19. The specimen was PBMCs or T cells enriched from blood (not recorded which).

CDR3 nucleotide sequence: TGTGCCAGCTCACCAAATAGCGGGACAGCCTACGAGCAGTACTTC. Its protein product is CASSPNSGTAYEQYF. The chain uses TRBV18 and TRBJ2-7; the D gene is possibly TRBD2 (8 bases). The CDR3 has 15 amino acids. The germline V and J ends were trimmed by 2 bases and 2 bases, with 13 bases remaining between them. Germline V CDR1 and CDR2: KGHSH, LQKENI. Variable domain in full (rest from reference TRBV18 and TRBJ2-7): NAGVMQNPRHLVRRRGQEARLRCSPMKGHSHVYWYRQLPEEGLKFMVYLQKENIIDESGMPKERFSAEFPKEGPSILRIQQVVRGDSAAYFCASSPNSGTAYEQYFGPGTRLTVT.